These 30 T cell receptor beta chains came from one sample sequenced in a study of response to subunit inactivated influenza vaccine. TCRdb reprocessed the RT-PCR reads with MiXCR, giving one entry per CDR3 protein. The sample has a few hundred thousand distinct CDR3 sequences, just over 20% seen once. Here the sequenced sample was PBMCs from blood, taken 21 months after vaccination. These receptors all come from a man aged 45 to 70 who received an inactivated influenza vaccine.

The DNA of the CDR3 is TGCAGTGCTAGTCGACTAACCTACGAGCAGTACTTC. Its protein is CSASRLTYEQYF. J is TRBJ2-7 and V is TRBV20-1, with a possible D match to TRBD2 (5 bases). Trimming removed 3 bases from V and 2 bases from J, with 8 bases in between. The CDR3 runs to 12 residues. Germline V CDR1 and CDR2: DFQATT, SNEGSKA (reference sequence).

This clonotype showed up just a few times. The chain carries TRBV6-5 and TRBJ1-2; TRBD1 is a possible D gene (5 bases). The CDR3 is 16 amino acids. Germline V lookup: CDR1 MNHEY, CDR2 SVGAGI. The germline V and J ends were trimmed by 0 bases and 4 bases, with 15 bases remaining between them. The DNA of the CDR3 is TGTGCCAGCAGTTACTCGAAACGGGGCGCGGTCTATGGCTACACCTTC. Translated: CASSYSKRGAVYGYTF.

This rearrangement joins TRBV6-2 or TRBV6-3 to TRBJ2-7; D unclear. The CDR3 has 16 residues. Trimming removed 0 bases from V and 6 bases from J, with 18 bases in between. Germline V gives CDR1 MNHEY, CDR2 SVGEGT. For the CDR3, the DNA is TGTGCCAGCAGTTACTCGAAATTTGACGGATCCCGCGAGCAGTACTTC. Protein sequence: CASSYSKFDGSREQYF.

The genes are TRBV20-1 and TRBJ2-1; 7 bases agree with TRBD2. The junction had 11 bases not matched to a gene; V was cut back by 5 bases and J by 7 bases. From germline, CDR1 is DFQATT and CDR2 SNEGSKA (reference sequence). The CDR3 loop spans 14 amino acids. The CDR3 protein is CSARRQSGKNEQFF. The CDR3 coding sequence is TGCAGTGCTCGCCGACAGAGCGGGAAAAATGAGCAGTTCTTC.

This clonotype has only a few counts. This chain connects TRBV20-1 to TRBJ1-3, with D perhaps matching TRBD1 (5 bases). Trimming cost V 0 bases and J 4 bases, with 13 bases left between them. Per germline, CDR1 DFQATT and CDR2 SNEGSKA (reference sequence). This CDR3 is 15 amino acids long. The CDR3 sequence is CSARDLETVGNTIYF. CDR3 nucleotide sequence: TGCAGTGCTAGAGATCTAGAGACAGTAGGAAACACCATATATTTT.

The CDR3 bases are TGTGCCAGCAGCCAAGGTGCCAGCGGGGACACAGATACGCAGTATTTT. The encoded protein is CASSQGASGDTDTQYF. The chain couples TRBV4-2 to TRBJ2-3; 7 bases align to TRBD2. V gave up 1 base and J gave up 2 bases; unmatched junction bases: 6. CDR3 length: 16 residues. The V gene's germline CDR1 is LGHNA and CDR2 YNFKEQ.

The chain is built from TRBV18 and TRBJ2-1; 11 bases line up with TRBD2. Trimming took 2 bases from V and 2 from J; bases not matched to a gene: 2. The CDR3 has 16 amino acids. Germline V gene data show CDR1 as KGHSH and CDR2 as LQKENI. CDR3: CASSPDSGGAYNEQFF. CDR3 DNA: TGTGCCAGCTCACCAGATAGCGGGGGGGCCTACAATGAGCAGTTCTTC.

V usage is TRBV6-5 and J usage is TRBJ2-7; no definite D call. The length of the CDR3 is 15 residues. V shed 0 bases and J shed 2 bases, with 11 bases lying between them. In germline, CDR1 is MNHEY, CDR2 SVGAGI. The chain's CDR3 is CASSYSGERAYEQYF. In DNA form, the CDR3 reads TGTGCCAGCAGTTACTCGGGCGAAAGGGCCTACGAGCAGTACTTC.

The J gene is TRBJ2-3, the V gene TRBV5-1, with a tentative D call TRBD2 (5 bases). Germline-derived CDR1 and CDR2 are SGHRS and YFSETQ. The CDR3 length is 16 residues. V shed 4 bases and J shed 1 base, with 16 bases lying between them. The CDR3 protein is CASSLGVYKGTDTQYF. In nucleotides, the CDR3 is TGCGCCAGCAGCCTCGGGGTTTATAAAGGCACAGATACGCAGTATTTT.

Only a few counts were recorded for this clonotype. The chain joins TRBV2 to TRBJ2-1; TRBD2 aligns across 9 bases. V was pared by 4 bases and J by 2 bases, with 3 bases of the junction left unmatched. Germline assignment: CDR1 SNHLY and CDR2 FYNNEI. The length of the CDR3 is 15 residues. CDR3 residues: CASSVRGGAYNEQFF. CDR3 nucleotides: TGTGCCAGCAGTGTGCGCGGGGGGGCCTACAATGAGCAGTTCTTC.

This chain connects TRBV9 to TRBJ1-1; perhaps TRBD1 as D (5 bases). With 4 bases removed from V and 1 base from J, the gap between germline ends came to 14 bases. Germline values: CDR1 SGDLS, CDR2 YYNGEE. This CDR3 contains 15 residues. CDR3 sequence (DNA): TGTGCCAGCAGCCCTGGCGGGGGTCAGAACACTGAAGCTTTCTTT. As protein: CASSPGGGQNTEAFF.

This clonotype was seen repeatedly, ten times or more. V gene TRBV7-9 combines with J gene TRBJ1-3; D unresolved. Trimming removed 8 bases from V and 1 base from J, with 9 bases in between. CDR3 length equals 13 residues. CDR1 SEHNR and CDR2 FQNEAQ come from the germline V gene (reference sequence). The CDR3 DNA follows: TGTGCCAGCGCGGCCTTTTCTGGAAACACCATATATTTT. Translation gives CASAAFSGNTIYF.

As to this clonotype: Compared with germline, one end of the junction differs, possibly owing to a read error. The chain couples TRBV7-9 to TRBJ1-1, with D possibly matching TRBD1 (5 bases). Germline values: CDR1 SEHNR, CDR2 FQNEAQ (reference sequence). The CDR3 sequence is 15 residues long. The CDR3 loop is CSSSPQGTVNTEAFF. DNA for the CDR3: TGTTCCAGCAGCCCTCAGGGTACCGTGAACACTGAAGCTTTCTTT.

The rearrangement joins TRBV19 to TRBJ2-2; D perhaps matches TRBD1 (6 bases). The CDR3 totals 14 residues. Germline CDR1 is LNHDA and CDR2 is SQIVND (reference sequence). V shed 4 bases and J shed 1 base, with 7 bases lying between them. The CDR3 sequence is CASSKTGNTGELFF. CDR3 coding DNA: TGTGCCAGTAGTAAGACAGGGAACACCGGGGAGCTGTTTTTT.

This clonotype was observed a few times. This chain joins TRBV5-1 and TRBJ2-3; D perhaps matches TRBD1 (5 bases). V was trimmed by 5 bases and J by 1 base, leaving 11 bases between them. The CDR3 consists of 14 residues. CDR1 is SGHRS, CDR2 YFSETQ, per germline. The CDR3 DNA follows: TGCGCCAGCAGGGACACTCGAGGCACAGATACGCAGTATTTT. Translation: CASRDTRGTDTQYF. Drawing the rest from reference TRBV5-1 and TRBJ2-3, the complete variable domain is KAGVTQTPRYLIKTRGQQVTLSCSPISGHRSVSWYQQTPGQGLQFLFEYFSETQRNKGNFPGRFSGRQFSNSRSEMNVSTLELGDSALYLCASRDTRGTDTQYFGPGTRLTVL.

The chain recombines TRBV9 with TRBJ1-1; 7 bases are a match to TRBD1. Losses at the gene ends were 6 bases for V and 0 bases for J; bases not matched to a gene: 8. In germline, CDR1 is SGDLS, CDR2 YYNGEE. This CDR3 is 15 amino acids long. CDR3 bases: TGTGCCAGCAACAGGGAGGGGGCGCTGAACACTGAAGCTTTCTTT. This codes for CASNREGALNTEAFF.

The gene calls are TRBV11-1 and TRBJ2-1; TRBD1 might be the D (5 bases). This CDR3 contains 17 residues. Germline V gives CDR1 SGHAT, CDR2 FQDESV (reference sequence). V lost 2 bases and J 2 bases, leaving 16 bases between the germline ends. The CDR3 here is CASSLSRWQGTYNEQFF. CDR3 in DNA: TGTGCCAGCAGCTTATCTCGTTGGCAGGGCACCTACAATGAGCAGTTCTTC.

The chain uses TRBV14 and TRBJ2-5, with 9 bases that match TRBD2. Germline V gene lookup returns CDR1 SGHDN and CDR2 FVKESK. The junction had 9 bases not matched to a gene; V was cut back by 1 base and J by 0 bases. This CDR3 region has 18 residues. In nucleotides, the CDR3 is TGTGCCAGCAGCCAAGTTGGGCCAGCGGGGGGCCACCAAGAGACCCAGTACTTC. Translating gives CASSQVGPAGGHQETQYF.

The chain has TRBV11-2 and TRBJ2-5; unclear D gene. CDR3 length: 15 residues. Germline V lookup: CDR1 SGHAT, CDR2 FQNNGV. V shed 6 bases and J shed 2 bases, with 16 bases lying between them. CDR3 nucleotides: TGTGCCAGCAGTTCTCGCTACGGCTCGCAAGAGACCCAGTACTTC. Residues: CASSSRYGSQETQYF.

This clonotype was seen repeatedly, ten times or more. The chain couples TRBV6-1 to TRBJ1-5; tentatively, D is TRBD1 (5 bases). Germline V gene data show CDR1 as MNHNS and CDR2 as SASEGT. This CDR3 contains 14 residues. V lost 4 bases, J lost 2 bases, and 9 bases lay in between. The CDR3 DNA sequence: TGTGCCAGCAGTGGGGGGGGTCGCAATCAGCCCCAGCATTTT. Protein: CASSGGGRNQPQHF.

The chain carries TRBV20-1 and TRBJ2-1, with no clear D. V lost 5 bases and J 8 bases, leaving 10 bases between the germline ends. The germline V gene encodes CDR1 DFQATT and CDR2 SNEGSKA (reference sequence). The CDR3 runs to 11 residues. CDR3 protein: CSASPYDEQFF. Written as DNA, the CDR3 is TGCAGTGCTTCGCCATACGATGAGCAGTTCTTC.

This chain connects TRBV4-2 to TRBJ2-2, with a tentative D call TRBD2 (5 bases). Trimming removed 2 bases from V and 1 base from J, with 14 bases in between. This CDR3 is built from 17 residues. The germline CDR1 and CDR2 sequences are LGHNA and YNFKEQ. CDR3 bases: TGTGCCAGCAGCCAAACGGACCGCGGGCAGAACACCGGGGAGCTGTTTTTT. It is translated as CASSQTDRGQNTGELFF.

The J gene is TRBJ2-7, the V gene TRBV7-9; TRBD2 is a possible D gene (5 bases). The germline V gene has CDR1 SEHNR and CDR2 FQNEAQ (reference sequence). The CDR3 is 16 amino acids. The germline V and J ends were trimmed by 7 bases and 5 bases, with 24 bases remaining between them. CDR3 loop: CASNPSSDFSPHEQYF. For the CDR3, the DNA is TGTGCCAGCAACCCATCCTCGGACTTCTCTCCCCACGAGCAGTACTTC. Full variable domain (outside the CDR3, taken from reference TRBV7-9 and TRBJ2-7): DTGVSQNPRHKITKRGQNVTFRCDPISEHNRLYWYRQTLGQGPEFLTYFQNEAQLEKSRLLSDRFSAERPKGSFSTLEIQRTEQGDSAMYLCASNPSSDFSPHEQYFGPGTRLTVT.

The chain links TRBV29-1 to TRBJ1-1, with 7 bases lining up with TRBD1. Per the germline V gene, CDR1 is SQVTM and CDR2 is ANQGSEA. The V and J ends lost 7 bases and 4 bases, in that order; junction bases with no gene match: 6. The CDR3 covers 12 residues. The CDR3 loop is CSAGQFSTEAFF. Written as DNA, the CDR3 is TGCAGCGCGGGACAGTTCTCCACTGAAGCTTTCTTT.

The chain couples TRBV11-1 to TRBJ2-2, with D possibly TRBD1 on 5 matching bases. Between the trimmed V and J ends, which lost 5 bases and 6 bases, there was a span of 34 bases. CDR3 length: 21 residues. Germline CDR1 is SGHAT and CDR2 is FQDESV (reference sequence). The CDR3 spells CASSPKIFIRAKDPVPGELFF. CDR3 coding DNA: TGTGCCAGCAGCCCGAAAATTTTTATCAGGGCCAAAGACCCCGTCCCCGGGGAGCTGTTTTTT.

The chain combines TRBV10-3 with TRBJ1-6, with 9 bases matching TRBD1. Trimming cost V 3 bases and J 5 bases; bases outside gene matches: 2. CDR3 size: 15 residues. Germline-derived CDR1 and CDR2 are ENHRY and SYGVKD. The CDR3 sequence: CAISDGDRDNSPLHF. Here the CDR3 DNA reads TGTGCCATCAGTGATGGGGACAGGGATAATTCACCCCTCCACTTT.

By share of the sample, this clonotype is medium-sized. In DNA form, the CDR3 reads TGTGCCAGCAGCCCCGTGGGCAGGGTAACGGACACTGAAGCTTTCTTT. The encoded protein is CASSPVGRVTDTEAFF. The chain joins TRBV7-8 to TRBJ1-1; a weak D match, TRBD1 (5 bases). The germline V gene encodes CDR1 SGHVS and CDR2 FQNEAQ. This CDR3 has 16 amino acids. V was clipped by 5 bases and J by 3 bases, with 19 bases between them.

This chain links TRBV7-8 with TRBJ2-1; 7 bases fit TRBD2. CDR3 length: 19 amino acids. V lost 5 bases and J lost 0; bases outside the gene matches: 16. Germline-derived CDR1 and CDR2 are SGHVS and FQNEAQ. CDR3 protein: CASSLLPPSGRPSYNEQFF. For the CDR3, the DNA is TGTGCCAGCAGCCTATTGCCCCCTTCCGGGAGGCCCTCCTACAATGAGCAGTTCTTC.

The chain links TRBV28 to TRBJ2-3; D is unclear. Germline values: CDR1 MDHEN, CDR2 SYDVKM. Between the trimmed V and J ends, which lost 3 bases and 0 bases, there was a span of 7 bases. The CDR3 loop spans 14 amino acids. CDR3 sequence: CASSFGLSTDTQYF. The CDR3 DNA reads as TGTGCCAGCAGTTTCGGGCTCAGCACAGATACGCAGTATTTT.

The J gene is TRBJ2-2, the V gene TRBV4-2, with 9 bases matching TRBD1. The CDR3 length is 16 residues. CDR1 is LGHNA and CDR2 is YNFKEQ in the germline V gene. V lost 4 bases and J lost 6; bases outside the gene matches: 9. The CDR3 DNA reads TGTGCCAGCAGCCTGGGACAGGGAATGGTTTCCGGGGAGCTGTTTTTT. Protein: CASSLGQGMVSGELFF.